This T cell receptor (beta chain) came from a study of blood T cells in healthy people across ages. For the study at large: About one barcoded beta molecule per two T cells was captured by template switching.

Next came a second PCR, run for about 6 to 11 cycles, which used a sample-barcoded 5' primer along with a J-beta primer mix. TCRdb independently ran MiXCR on the 5' RACE reads; one entry per CDR3 protein. The sample consists of about 1 million distinct CDR3 sequences, more than 40% of them appearing once. Ranging in age from about 6 to 95, the donors were healthy Caucasian individuals from Russia. No fewer than 5.5 micrograms of total RNA were isolated from every sample. The V gene's germline CDR1 is MNHEY and CDR2 SVGAGI. The CDR3 extends over 16 amino acids. V shed 7 bases and J 5 bases; nucleotides not matched to a gene: 13.

This rearrangement joins TRBV6-5 to TRBJ2-1; 8 nucleotides line up with TRBD2. The sequencing sample was made of blood. The source is a woman aged 60-75 years in good health. The CDR3 reads CASTTSLAGGNNEQFF. The CDR3 DNA is TGTGCCAGCACCACTTCCCTTGCGGGAGGAAACAATGAGCAGTTCTTC.